A single sample gave rise to the 5 T cell receptor beta chains below, sequenced in a study of control samples from healthy donors and cancer patients. Sequenced by immunoSEQ multiplex PCR; TCRdb stores in-frame clones only, minus some. The table shows some 120,000 clones, with nearly 90% occurring only once. Material: blood. These receptors all stem from a man aged 50 to 60 in good health.

The chain uses TRBV3-1 (or the pseudogene TRBV3-2) and TRBJ1-2; D not resolved. The CDR3 has 12 amino acids. The germline gives CDR1 LGHDT, CDR2 YNNKEL (reference sequence). Trimming cost V 1 base and J 7 bases, with 7 bases left between them. CDR3 region: CASSQGGSGYTF. The CDR3 DNA reads as TGTGCCAGCAGCCAAGGAGGGAGTGGCTACACCTTC.

J is TRBJ2-3 and V is TRBV7-3; D is perhaps TRBD1 (6 bases). Between the trimmed V and J ends, which lost 5 bases and 2 bases, there was a span of 11 bases. Germline CDR1 is SGHTA and CDR2 is FQGTGA. The CDR3 length is 14 residues. The DNA for the CDR3 is TGTGCCAGCAGCAACAGGGCCCACACAGATACGCAGTATTTT. It specifies CASSNRAHTDTQYF.

Turning to this clone: Other DNA sequences in the same sample also yield this CDR3. The chain uses TRBV5-1 and TRBJ2-7; 7 bases line up with TRBD2. V lost 0 bases to trimming and J lost 6 bases; unmatched junction nucleotides: 3. CDR3 size: 13 residues. CDR1 is SGHRS and CDR2 is YFSETQ in the germline V gene. CDR3 sequence reads: CASSLVPGGEQYF. The DNA for the CDR3 is TGCGCCAGCAGCTTGGTTCCGGGGGGCGAGCAGTACTTC.

The chain combines TRBV18 with TRBJ1-4; TRBD1 is a possible D gene (6 bases). Germline CDR1 KGHSH, CDR2 LQKENI. The CDR3 contains 14 residues. Trimming took off 6 bases at V and 7 bases at J, with 15 bases between the two ends. The CDR3 is CASSLYGTSEKLFF. Written as DNA, the CDR3 is TGTGCCAGCTCTTTGTACGGGACATCTGAAAAACTGTTTTTT.

This sequence joins TRBV30 and TRBJ1-2; 7 bases are a match to TRBD1. J lost 7 bases, V lost 0 bases, and 8 bases had no gene match. CDR1 is GTSNPN, CDR2 SVGIG, per germline (reference sequence). The CDR3 is 14 amino acids. The CDR3, as DNA: TGTGCCTGGAGTGTAGATCTCACAGGGGCTGGCTACACCTTC. Its translation: CAWSVDLTGAGYTF.